The rows below give T cell receptor beta chains drawn from one sample of a study of OX40 agonist ivuxolimab in advanced cancers. Measured with immunoSEQ multiplex PCR; TCRdb has only the in-frame clones, and not every one. Of 91,000 or so clones in the sample, around 86% were seen once. The source was CD4+ or CD8+ T cells sorted from blood, collected in a trial of the OX40 agonist ivuxolimab. The receptors derive from an adult with an advanced solid tumor such as melanoma, head and neck, liver or kidney cancer. CDR3s include the opening cysteine and the closing phenylalanine or tryptophan. The D gene is left open where the match is weak.

d_call | v_call | cdr3_aa
- | TRBV5-1 | CASSFGAAQETQYF
- | TRBV19 | CASRDSATHEQYF
- | TRBV9 | CASSVFSGDTQYF
- | TRBV18 | CASSPNTGGTGVSGANVLTF
- | TRBV6-4 | CASDGTDTQYF
TRBD2 | TRBV5-1 | CASSSGLAGQETQYF
- | TRBV28 | CASSRNTEAFF
TRBD1 | TRBV19 | CASSMGGQGTNQPQHF
TRBD1 | TRBV30 | CAWSIQGSNEQFF
TRBD2 | TRBV11-2 | CASIKSGLAVNTGELFF
- | TRBV28 | CASRPSPGTGTAGGGNEQYF
- | TRBV5-6 | CASSALSAETQYF
TRBD2 | TRBV30 | CAWQTSAYNEQFF
- | TRBV6-5 | CASSYGRNTEAFF
- | TRBV29-1 | CSAAFSREEGYTF
TRBD2 | TRBV5-6 | CASSLVGASGRDNEQFF
TRBD1 | TRBV6-6 | CASSDRGLGYGYTF
- | TRBV10-3 | CAISESSGYTGELFF
TRBD2 | TRBV9 | CASSVSLAAQETQYF
TRBD2 | TRBV6-4 | CASSVSRTSGSYNEQFF
- | TRBV2 | CASSRRQTDTNTEAFF
- | TRBV18 | CASSPQTSGRPYNEQFF
- | TRBV28 | CASSSGDRRGYTF
TRBD1 | TRBV30 | CAWSGGQVNEKLFF